These 4 T cell receptor beta chains were all obtained from the same sample, sequenced in a study of shared clonotypes between healthy human individuals. TCRdb keeps only in-frame clones here, not all; method: immunoSEQ multiplex PCR. This table has 110,000 or so clones, more than 65% appearing once. Sequencing was performed on memory CD8+ T cells sorted from blood. The subset is: CD45RO+ cells pooled with CCR7-negative TemRA cells. The receptors shown here come from a woman aged 25 to 39 in good health.

The CDR3 coding sequence is TGTGCCAGCAGACTTACAGTCGGGGGCCTCACTGAAGCTTTCTTT. It yields the protein CASRLTVGGLTEAFF. The rearrangement uses TRBV6-5 and TRBJ1-1; a weak D match, TRBD1 (6 bases). There are 15 residues in the CDR3. Trimming shortened V by 6 bases and J by 4 bases, and 18 bases separated the two germline ends. Germline CDR1 reads MNHEY; CDR2 reads SVGAGI.

This chain connects TRBV6-4 to TRBJ2-2, with D perhaps matching TRBD2 (5 bases). Germline V gene lookup returns CDR1 MRHNA and CDR2 SNTAGT. This CDR3 has 17 residues. The V gene lost 0 bases and the J gene lost 5 bases, with 16 bases spanning the gap. The CDR3 loop reads CASSDSPKGVGTGELFF. Written as DNA, the CDR3 is TGTGCCAGCAGTGACTCACCAAAGGGAGTGGGAACCGGGGAGCTGTTTTTT.

This chain links TRBV25-1 with TRBJ2-7; 9 bases fit TRBD2. Germline CDR1 MGHDK, CDR2 SYGVNS. The CDR3 runs to 15 residues. The J segment lost 5 bases and the V segment lost 3 bases, leaving 8 bases of the junction unmatched. CDR3 DNA sequence: TGTGCCAGCAGTGACCCCGGACTAGCGTCCCACGAGCAGTACTTC. Translated, it gives CASSDPGLASHEQYF.

The table lists this clone with a few counts. V gene TRBV11-3 combines with J gene TRBJ2-7, with 9 bases fitting TRBD2. This CDR3 comprises 14 residues. Germline values: CDR1 SGHNT, CDR2 YENEEA. V trimming: 1 base; J trimming: 2 bases; junction bases outside the gene matches: 0. Written as DNA, the CDR3 is TGTGCCAGCAGCTTAGGGACTAGCGCCTACGAGCAGTACTTC. Its translation: CASSLGTSAYEQYF. Full variable domain (outside the CDR3, taken from reference TRBV11-3 and TRBJ2-7): EAGVVQSPRYKIIEKKQPVAFWCNPISGHNTLYWYLQNLGQGPELLIRYENEEAVDDSQLPKDRFSAERLKGVDSTLKIQPAELGDSAVYLCASSLGTSAYEQYFGPGTRLTVT.